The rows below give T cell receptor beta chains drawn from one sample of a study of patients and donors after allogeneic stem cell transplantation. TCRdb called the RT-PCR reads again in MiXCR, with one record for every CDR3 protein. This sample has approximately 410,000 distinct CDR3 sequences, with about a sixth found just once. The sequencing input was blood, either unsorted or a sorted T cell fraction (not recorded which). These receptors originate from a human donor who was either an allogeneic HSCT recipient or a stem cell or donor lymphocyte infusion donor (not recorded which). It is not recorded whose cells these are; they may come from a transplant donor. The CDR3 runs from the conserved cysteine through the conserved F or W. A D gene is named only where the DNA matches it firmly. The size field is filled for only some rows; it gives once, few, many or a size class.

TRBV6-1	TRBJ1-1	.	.	CASSPSGGAFDTEAFF	TGTGCCAGCAGTCCCTCGGGGGGGGCCTTCGACACTGAAGCTTTCTTT
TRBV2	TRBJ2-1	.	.	CASSGQGGKKYNEQFF	TGTGCCAGCAGCGGGCAGGGGGGCAAGAAATACAATGAGCAGTTCTTC
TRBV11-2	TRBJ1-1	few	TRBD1	CASSPYAAGGPNTEAFF	TGTGCCAGCAGCCCCTATGCAGCAGGGGGACCGAACACTGAAGCTTTCTTT
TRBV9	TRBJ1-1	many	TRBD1	CASSAPGTGGGKAEAFF	TGTGCCAGCAGCGCCCCCGGGACAGGGGGAGGTAAGGCTGAAGCTTTCTTT
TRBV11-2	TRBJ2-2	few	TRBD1	CASSFWDRNTGELFF	TGTGCCAGCAGCTTTTGGGACAGGAACACCGGGGAGCTGTTTTTT
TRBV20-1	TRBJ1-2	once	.	CSAPAPATNYGYTF	TGCAGTGCCCCTGCCCCGGCCACTAACTATGGCTACACCTTC
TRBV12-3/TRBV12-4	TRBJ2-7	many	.	CASSLRQGEQYF	TGTGCCAGCAGCCTGAGACAAGGCGAGCAGTACTTC
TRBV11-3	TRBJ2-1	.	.	CASSNPGGHGDNEQFF	TGTGCCAGCAGCAATCCCGGGGGGCATGGGGACAATGAGCAGTTCTTC
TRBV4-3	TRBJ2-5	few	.	CASSQDRAGTQYF	TGCGCCAGCAGCCAAGATCGAGCGGGGACCCAGTACTTC
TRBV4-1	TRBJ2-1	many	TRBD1	CASSQGQGTGEQFF	TGCGCCAGCAGCCAAGGACAGGGCACCGGGGAGCAGTTCTTC
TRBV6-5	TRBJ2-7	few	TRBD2	CASSYTSSGNEQYF	TGTGCCAGCAGTTACACGTCTAGCGGGAACGAGCAGTACTTC
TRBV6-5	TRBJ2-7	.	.	CASTGLSEQYF	TGTGCCAGCACTGGTTTGAGCGAGCAGTACTTC
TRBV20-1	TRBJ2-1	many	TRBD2	CSARSGSNHNEQFF	TGCAGTGCTCGCAGCGGGAGTAACCACAATGAGCAGTTCTTC
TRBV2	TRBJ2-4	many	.	CASSERPRAKNIQYF	TGTGCCAGCAGTGAGAGGCCCCGGGCCAAAAACATTCAGTACTTC
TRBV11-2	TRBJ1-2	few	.	CASSPLQGFNYGYTF	TGTGCCAGCAGCCCTCTACAGGGTTTTAACTATGGCTACACCTTC
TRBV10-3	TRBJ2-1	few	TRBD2	CAISGTSGYNEQFF	TGTGCCATCAGTGGGACTAGCGGGTACAATGAGCAGTTCTTC
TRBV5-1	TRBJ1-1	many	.	CASSLSPTGGAEAFF	TGCGCCAGCAGCTTGTCACCGACGGGTGGAGCTGAAGCTTTCTTT
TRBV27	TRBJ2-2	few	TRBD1	CASSLSGQGFAGELFF	TGTGCCAGCAGTTTGAGTGGACAGGGATTTGCCGGGGAGCTGTTTTTT
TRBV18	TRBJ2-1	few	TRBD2	CASSWEAGAYNEQFF	TGTGCCAGCTCGTGGGAAGCGGGGGCCTACAATGAGCAGTTCTTC
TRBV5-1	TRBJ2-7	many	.	CASSLDSRNYEQYF	TGCGCCAGCAGCTTGGATAGCAGGAACTACGAGCAGTACTTC
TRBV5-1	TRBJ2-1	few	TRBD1	CASSLGQGALLNEQFF	TGCGCCAGCAGCCTTGGACAGGGGGCTTTACTAAATGAGCAGTTCTTC
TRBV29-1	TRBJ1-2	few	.	CSVERLTFIGGYTF	TGCAGCGTTGAACGGCTGACCTTCATCGGGGGCTACACCTTC
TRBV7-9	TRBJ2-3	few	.	CASSTSLADTQYF	TGTGCCAGCAGCACGAGCTTGGCAGATACGCAGTATTTT
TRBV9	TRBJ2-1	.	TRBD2	CASSNGPSGFNEQFF	TGTGCCAGCAGCAACGGTCCTAGCGGCTTCAATGAGCAGTTCTTC
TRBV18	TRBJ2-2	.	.	CASSLEERMNTGELFF	TGTGCCAGCTCACTAGAAGAGCGCATGAACACCGGGGAGCTGTTTTTT
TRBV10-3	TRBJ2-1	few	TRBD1	CASRGLTGPPSNEQFF	TGTGCCAGCAGGGGGTTAACGGGGCCCCCGAGCAATGAGCAGTTCTTC